The rows below give T cell receptor beta chains drawn from one sample of a study of beta chain features in type 1 diabetes. Produced via immunoSEQ multiplex PCR; TCRdb's table is partial and in-frame only. This sample yields fewer than 900,000 clones, of which 15% to 20% are seen a single time; 0.02% to 0.03% belongs to the top ten. Sequenced: naive CD4+ T cells from blood. The source of these receptors is a woman between 18 and 30 years old in good health. Both conserved end residues are part of each CDR3. The D gene is left open where the match is weak. Clone size is shown for a subset of rows, as once, few, many or a class of expanded clone.

cdr3_nt	cdr3_aa	v_call	j_call	d_call	clone_size
TGTGCCAGCAGCCCCGGACGGGTGAGTTCGGAGCAGTACTTC	CASSPGRVSSEQYF	TRBV6-5	TRBJ2-7	-	-
TGTGCCAGTTCAGGAGGGCAAGAGACCCAGTACTTC	CASSGGQETQYF	TRBV18	TRBJ2-5	-	-
TGTGCCAGCAGTTTTAGACTGAACACTGAAGCTTTCTTT	CASSFRLNTEAFF	TRBV27	TRBJ1-1	-	-
TGTGCCAGCAGCGTAGAATGGGGCCCTGACACCGGGGAGCTGTTTTTT	CASSVEWGPDTGELFF	TRBV9	TRBJ2-2	-	few
TGTGCCAGCAGCTTAGGCACGATCAGGATGGGGAACACTGAAGCTTTCTTT	CASSLGTIRMGNTEAFF	TRBV11-2	TRBJ1-1	-	-
TGTGCCAGCAGCCTCACCGGGGAGCTGTTTTTT	CASSLTGELFF	TRBV7-9	TRBJ2-2	-	few
TGTGCCGGTAATAGGCGGGAGGGAGATACGCAGTATTTT	CAGNRREGDTQYF	TRBV2	TRBJ2-3	TRBD2	few
TGCAGCGTTGTGGCAGAGTTAAATCAGCCCCAGCATTTT	CSVVAELNQPQHF	TRBV29-1	TRBJ1-5	-	-
TGTGCCAGCAGCTTGGCCGCCTTAGGCGACTATGGCTACACCTTC	CASSLAALGDYGYTF	TRBV6-5	TRBJ1-2	-	-
TGTGCCAGCAGGGCAGGAGGACAGGGGTTAGAGACCCAGTACTTC	CASRAGGQGLETQYF	TRBV28	TRBJ2-5	TRBD1	-
TGTGCCAGCAGTTACATTTATAGCAATCAGCCCCAGCATTTT	CASSYIYSNQPQHF	TRBV6-6	TRBJ1-5	-	few
TGTGCCAGCAGTTCAACGACAGGGATCTACGAGCAGTACTTC	CASSSTTGIYEQYF	TRBV28	TRBJ2-7	TRBD1	few
TGTGCCAGCAGCTTATCAATCACGGATTTACAAGAGACCCAGTACTTC	CASSLSITDLQETQYF	TRBV7-2	TRBJ2-5	-	-
TGTGCCAGCTCACCACTAGGAGACCAAGAGACCCAGTACTTC	CASSPLGDQETQYF	TRBV18	TRBJ2-5	-	-
TGTGCCAGCAGCCAGGGACTAGAAGCATACAATGAGCAGTTCTTC	CASSQGLEAYNEQFF	TRBV5-4	TRBJ2-1	TRBD2	few
TGTGCCAGCAGCTTACAAAGGGCCGATGAGCAGTTCTTC	CASSLQRADEQFF	TRBV11-3	TRBJ2-1	-	-
TGTGCCACCAGCAGGACCAGGACTAGCGGGAGTAACGAGCAGTACTTC	CATSRTRTSGSNEQYF	TRBV15	TRBJ2-7	TRBD2	-
TGTGCCAGCAGCTTCGGCTCTGGGGCCAACGTCCTGACTTTC	CASSFGSGANVLTF	TRBV5-4	TRBJ2-6	-	-
TGTGCCAGCAGCGTAAGAACAGTTAACACCGGGGAGCTGTTTTTT	CASSVRTVNTGELFF	TRBV9	TRBJ2-2	-	-
TGTGCCAGCAGCTTAGGGGGGGCGAGCTACGAGCAGTACTTC	CASSLGGASYEQYF	TRBV7-2	TRBJ2-7	-	few
TGTGCCAGTAGCGAACAGGGGGCATTAAGCAATCAGCCCCAGCATTTT	CASSEQGALSNQPQHF	TRBV19	TRBJ1-5	TRBD1	-